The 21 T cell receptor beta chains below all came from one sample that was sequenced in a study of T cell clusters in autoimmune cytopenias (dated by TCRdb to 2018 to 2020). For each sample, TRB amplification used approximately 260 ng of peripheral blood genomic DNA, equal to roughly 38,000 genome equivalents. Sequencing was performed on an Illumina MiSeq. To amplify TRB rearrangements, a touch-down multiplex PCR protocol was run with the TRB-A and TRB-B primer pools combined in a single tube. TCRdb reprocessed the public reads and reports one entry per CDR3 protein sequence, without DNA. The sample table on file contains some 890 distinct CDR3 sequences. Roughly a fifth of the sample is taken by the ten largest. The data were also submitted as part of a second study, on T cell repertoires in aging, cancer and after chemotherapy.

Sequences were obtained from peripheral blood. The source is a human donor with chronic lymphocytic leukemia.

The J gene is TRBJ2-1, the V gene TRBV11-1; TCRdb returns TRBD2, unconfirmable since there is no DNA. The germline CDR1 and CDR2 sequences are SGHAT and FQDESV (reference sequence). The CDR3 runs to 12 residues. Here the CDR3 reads CASSLTSGEQFF.

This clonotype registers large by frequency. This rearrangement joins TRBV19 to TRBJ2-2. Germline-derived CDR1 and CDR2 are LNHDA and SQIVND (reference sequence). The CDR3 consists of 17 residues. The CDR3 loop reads CASAFTWTVSNTGELFF.

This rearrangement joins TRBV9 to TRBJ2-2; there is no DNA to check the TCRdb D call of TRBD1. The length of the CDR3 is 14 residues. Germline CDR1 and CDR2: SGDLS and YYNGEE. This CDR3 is CASNRNTATGELFF.

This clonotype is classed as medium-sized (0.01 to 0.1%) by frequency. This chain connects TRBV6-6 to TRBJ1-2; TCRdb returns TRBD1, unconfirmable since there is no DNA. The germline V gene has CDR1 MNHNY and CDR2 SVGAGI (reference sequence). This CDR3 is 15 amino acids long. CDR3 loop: CASSPGTGSIYGYTF.

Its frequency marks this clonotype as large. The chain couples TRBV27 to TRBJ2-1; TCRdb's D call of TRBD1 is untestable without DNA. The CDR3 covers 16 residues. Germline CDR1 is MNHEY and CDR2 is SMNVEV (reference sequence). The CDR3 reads CASSLLGDSDYNEQFF.

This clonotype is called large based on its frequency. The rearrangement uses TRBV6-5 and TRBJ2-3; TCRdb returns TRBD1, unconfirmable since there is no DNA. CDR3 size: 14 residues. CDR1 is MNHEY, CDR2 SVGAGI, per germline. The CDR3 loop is CASSTTGGSDTQYF.

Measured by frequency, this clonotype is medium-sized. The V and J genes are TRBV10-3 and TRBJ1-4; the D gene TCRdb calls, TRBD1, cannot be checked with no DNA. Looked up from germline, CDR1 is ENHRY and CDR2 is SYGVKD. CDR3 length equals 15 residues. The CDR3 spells CAISDPTGGFEKLFF.

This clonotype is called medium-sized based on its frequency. The CDR3 loop is CASSLWGADEQFF. This chain links TRBV12-3 or TRBV12-4 with TRBJ2-1; without DNA, the TCRdb call of TRBD1 cannot be checked. The length of the CDR3 is 13 residues.

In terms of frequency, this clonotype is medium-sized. CDR3: CASSLYPQSGNQPQHF. The rearrangement uses TRBV5-1 and TRBJ1-5. This CDR3 has 16 residues. Germline V gene lookup returns CDR1 SGHRS and CDR2 YFSETQ. The variable domain in full, completed from reference TRBV5-1 and TRBJ1-5, reads KAGVTQTPRYLIKTRGQQVTLSCSPISGHRSVSWYQQTPGQGLQFLFEYFSETQRNKGNFPGRFSGRQFSNSRSEMNVSTLELGDSALYLCASSLYPQSGNQPQHFGDGTRLSIL.

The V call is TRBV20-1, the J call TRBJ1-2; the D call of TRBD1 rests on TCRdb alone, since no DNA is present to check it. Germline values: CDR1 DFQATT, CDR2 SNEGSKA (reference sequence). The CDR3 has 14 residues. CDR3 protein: CSVDRDRGRGGYTF.

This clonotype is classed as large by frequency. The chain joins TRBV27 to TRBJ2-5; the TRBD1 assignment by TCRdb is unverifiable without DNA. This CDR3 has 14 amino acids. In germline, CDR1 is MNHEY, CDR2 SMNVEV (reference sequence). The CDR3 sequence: CASSPPGGRETQYF.

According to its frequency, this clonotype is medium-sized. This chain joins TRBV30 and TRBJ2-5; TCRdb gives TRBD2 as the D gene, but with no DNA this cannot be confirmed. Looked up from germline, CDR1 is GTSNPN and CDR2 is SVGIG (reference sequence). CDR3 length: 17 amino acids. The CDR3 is CAWSEFLGEGEKETQYF.

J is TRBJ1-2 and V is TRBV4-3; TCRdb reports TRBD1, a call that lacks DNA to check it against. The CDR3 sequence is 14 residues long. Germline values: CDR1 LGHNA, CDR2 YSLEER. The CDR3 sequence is CASSQVGGNYGYTF.

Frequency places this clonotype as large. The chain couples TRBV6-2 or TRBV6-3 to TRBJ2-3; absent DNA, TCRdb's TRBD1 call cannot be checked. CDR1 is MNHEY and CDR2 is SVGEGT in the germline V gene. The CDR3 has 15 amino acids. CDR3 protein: CASSSGRGDTDTQYF.

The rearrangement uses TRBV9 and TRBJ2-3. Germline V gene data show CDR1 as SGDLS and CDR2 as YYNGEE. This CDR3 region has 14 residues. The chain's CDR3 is CASSVTLGSDTQYF.

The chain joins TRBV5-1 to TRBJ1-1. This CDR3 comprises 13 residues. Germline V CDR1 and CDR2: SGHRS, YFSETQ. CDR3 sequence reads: CASSLARNTEAFF. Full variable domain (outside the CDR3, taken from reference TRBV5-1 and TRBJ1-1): KAGVTQTPRYLIKTRGQQVTLSCSPISGHRSVSWYQQTPGQGLQFLFEYFSETQRNKGNFPGRFSGRQFSNSRSEMNVSTLELGDSALYLCASSLARNTEAFFGQGTRLTVV.

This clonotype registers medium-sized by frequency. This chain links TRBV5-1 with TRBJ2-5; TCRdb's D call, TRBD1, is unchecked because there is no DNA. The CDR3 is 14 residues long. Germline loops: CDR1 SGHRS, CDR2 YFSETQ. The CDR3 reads CASSFDRSQETQYF.

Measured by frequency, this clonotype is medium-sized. The CDR3 loop reads CASSLWAPDSPLHF. The gene calls are TRBV27 and TRBJ1-6. The CDR3 has 14 residues. CDR1 is MNHEY and CDR2 is SMNVEV in the germline V gene (reference sequence).

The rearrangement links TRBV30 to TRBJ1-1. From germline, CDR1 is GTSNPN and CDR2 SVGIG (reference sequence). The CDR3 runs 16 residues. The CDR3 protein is CAWRSPGPRSGAEAFF.

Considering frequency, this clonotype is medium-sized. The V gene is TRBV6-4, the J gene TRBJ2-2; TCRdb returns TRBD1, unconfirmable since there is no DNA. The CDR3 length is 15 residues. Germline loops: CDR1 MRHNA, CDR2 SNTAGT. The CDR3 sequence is CASSDSIGGAGELFF.

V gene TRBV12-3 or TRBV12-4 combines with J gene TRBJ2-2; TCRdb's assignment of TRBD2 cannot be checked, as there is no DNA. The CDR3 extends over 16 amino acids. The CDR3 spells CASSFGLAGGPGELFF.